This entry features one T cell receptor (beta chain) sequence. Measured with immunoSEQ multiplex PCR; TCRdb has only the in-frame clones, and not every one. Of approximately 280,000 clones listed, roughly 86% are singletons. These data belong to a study of blood T cell repertoires in COVID-19. The CDR3 length is 17 residues. CDR1 and CDR2 from the germline V gene are LNHNV and YYDKDF (reference sequence). After removal of 0 bases from V and 3 bases from J, the junction contained 7 bases not matched to a gene. Sequenced material: PBMCs or T cells enriched from blood (not recorded which). This TCR came from a woman younger than 30 who had recovered from COVID-19. The chain has TRBV15 and TRBJ1-2; TRBD1 aligns across 10 bases. CDR3: CATSRDGGTGEDYGYTF. The CDR3 DNA follows: TGTGCCACCAGCAGAGATGGTGGGACAGGGGAGGACTATGGCTACACCTTC.